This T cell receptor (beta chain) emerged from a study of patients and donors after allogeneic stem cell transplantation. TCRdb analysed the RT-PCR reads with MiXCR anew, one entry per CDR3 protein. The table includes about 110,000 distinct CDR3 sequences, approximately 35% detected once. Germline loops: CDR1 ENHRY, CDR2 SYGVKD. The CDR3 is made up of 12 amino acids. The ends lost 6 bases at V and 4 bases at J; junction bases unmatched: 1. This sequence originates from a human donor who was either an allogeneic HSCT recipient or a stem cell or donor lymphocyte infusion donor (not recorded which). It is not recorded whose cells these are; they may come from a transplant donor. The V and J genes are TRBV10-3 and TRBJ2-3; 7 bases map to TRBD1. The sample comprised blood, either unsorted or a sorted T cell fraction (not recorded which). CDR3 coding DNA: TGTGCCATCAGGCAGGGGGCAGATACGCAGTATTTT. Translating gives CAIRQGADTQYF.